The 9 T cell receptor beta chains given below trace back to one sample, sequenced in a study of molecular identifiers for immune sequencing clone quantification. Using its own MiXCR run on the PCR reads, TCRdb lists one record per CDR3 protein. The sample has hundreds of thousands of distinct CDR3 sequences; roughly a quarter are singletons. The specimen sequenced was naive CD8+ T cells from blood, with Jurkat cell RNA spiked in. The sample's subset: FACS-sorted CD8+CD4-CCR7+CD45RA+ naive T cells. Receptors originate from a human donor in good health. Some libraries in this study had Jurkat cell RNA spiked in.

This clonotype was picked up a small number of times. CDR3 sequence: CASRPRTGATYEQYF. CDR3 coding DNA: TGTGCCAGCAGACCGCGGACAGGGGCTACCTACGAGCAGTACTTC. This chain connects TRBV2 to TRBJ2-7; 9 bases are a match to TRBD1. The CDR3 is 15 residues long. Trimming removed 6 bases from V and 2 bases from J; junction bases left unmatched: 8. Per the germline V gene, CDR1 is SNHLY and CDR2 is FYNNEI.

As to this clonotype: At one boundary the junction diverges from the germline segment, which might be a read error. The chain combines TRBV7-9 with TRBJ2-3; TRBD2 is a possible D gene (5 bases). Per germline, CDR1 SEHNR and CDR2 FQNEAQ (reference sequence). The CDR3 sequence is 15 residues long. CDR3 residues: CANSHSSRGSDTQYF. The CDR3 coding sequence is TGTGCCAACAGCCATAGCAGCCGGGGATCAGATACGCAGTACTTT.

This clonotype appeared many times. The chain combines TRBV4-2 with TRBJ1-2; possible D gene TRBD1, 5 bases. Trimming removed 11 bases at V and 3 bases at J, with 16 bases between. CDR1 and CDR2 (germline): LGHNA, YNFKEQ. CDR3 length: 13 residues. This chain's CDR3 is CASGGGMDYGYTF. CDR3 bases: TGTGCCTCCGGCGGGGGGATGGACTATGGCTACACCTTC.

The CDR3 DNA is TGTGCCAGCAGCTTAGGGGGCACGGACTCCTACGAGCAGTACTTC. This sequence encodes CASSLGGTDSYEQYF. The V and J genes are TRBV7-9 and TRBJ2-7; a possible D gene is TRBD1 (5 bases). Between the trimmed V and J ends, which lost 1 base and 0 bases, there was a span of 10 bases. Germline assignment: CDR1 SEHNR and CDR2 FQNEAQ (reference sequence). CDR3 length: 15 amino acids.

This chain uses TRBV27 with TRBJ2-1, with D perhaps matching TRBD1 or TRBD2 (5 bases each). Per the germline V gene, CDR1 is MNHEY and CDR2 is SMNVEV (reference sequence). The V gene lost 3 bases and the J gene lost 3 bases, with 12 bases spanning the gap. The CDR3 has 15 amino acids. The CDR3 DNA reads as TGTGCCAGCAGTTTGTACGGGACCTTCTACAATGAGCAGTTCTTC. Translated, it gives CASSLYGTFYNEQFF.

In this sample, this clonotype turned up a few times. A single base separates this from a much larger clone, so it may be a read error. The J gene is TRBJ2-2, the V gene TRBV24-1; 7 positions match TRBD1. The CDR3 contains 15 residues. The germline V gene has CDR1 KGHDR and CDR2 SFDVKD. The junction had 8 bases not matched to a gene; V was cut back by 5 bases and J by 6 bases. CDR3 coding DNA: TGTGCCACCAGTGTCGGACAGGTGGCGCCCGGGGAGCTGTTTTTT. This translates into CATSVGQVAPGELFF.

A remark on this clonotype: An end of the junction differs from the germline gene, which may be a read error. CDR3 DNA sequence: TGTGCCACCAGTGAGGGGGTCAGTAGCACAGATGCGCAGTATTTT. Its protein product is CATSEGVSSTDAQYF. This sequence joins TRBV24-1 and TRBJ2-3; the D call may be TRBD1 or TRBD2 (5 bases each). Germline assignment: CDR1 KGHDR and CDR2 SFDVKD. The CDR3 is 15 amino acids.

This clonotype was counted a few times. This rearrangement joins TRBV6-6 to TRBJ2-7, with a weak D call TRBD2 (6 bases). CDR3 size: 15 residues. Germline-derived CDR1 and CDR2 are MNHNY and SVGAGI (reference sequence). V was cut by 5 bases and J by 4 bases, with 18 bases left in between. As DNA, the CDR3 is TGTGCCAGCAGTCCATGGGACTTGCGGGGTTACGAGCAGTACTTC. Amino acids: CASSPWDLRGYEQYF.

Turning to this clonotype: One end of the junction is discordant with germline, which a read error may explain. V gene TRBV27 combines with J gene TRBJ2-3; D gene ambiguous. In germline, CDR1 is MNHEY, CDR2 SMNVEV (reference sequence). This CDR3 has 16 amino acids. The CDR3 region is CARSLSGGPYPDTQYF. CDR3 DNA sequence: TGTGCCCGCAGTTTATCCGGCGGACCCTACCCAGATACGCAGTATTTT.